The clone carrying this T cell receptor (beta chain) has at least ten counts. This record belongs to a study of blood T cells in healthy people across ages. A sample-barcoded 5' primer and a J-beta primer mix were used in a second PCR of roughly 7 to 11 cycles. TCRdb called the 5' RACE reads again in MiXCR, with one record for every CDR3 protein. The sample yields more than 800,000 distinct CDR3 sequences, about 28% seen once. V was pared by 5 bases and J by 6 bases, with 14 bases between. This CDR3 has 15 amino acids. Extraction of total RNA produced a minimum of 5.5 micrograms from each sample. Input material: blood. The TCR sequence derives from a woman older than 75 in good health. The V gene is TRBV12-3 or TRBV12-4, the J gene TRBJ1-6; D may be TRBD1 (6 bases). The CDR3: CASSVAGTSNSPLHF. CDR3 DNA: TGTGCCAGCAGTGTGGCCGGGACAAGTAATTCACCCCTCCACTTT.